The T cell receptor (beta chain) described here comes from a study of T-cell memory formation after mild COVID-19. Overall study context: For the most part, TCR clusters were specific to one donor. Points from the study as a whole: Contracting CD4+ clones sat mainly in CM and EM; CD8+ in EMRA. Clones that got smaller from day 15 to 85 had even CD4/CD8, while clones growing later tipped toward CD4+.

This clonotype turned up a few times. Its antigen remains unknown. Trimming took 6 bases from V and 2 from J, leaving 10 bases between them. The CDR3 sequence is 12 residues long. CDR1 is SQVTM and CDR2 is ANQGSEA in the germline V gene. Constant-segment primers served in 5'RACE that generated TCR alpha and TCR beta cDNA libraries bearing sample barcodes and UMIs. TCRdb processed the 5' RACE reads anew with MiXCR; each CDR3 protein has one entry. The sample holds 300,000 to 400,000 distinct CDR3 sequences, approximately 29% seen once. The sequencing sample was made of PBMCs or a T cell subset sorted from them (not recorded which). This TCR was sampled from an adult woman who had mild COVID-19 (a few samples of this study predate the infection). Cell type and time point are not known. This chain uses TRBV29-1 with TRBJ1-1; TRBD1 is a possible D gene (6 bases). The CDR3 DNA reads TGCAGCGTCGAGGGGGTCAACACTGAAGCTTTCTTT. Translation gives CSVEGVNTEAFF.